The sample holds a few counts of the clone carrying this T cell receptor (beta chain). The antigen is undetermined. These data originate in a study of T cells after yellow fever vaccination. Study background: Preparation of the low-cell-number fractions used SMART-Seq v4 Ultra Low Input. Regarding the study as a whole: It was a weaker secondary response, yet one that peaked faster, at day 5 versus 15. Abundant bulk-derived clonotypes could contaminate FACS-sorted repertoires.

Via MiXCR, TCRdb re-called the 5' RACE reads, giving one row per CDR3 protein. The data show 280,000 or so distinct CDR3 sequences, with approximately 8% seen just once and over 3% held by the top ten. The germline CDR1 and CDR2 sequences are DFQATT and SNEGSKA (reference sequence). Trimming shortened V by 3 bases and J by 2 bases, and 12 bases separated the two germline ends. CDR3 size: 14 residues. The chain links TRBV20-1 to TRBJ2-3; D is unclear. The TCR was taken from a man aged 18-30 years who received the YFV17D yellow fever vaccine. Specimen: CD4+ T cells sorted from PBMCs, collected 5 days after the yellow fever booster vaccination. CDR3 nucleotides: TGCAGTGCTAGTTCGCTACCCCTCACAGATACGCAGTATTTT. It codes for CSASSLPLTDTQYF.